Listed below are T cell receptor beta chains from one sample, sequenced in a study of naive and memory T cell subsets. TCRdb called the UMI-ligation and nested PCR reads again in MiXCR, with one record for every CDR3 protein. The table lists about 100,000 distinct CDR3 sequences, approximately 15% of them singletons. The sequencing input was naive CD8+ T cells from blood. The receptors shown here come from a human donor in good health. The CDR3 runs from the conserved cysteine through the conserved F or W. D genes are given only for firm matches. Size is stated for part of the rows, as once, few or many counts, or as a class when the clone is expanded.

J | V | size | D | CDR3 | DNA
TRBJ2-7 | TRBV7-9 | NA | TRBD1 | CATRRSDRAYEQYF | TGTGCCACCCGACGATCCGACAGGGCCTACGAGCAGTACTTC
TRBJ2-7 | TRBV6-2/TRBV6-3 | few | TRBD2 | CASSYSLAGGSEQYF | TGTGCCAGCAGTTACAGTCTAGCGGGAGGATCCGAGCAGTACTTC
TRBJ1-2 | TRBV9 | NA | TRBD1 | CASSVGSQGAGDGYTF | TGTGCCAGCAGCGTAGGGAGTCAGGGGGCCGGGGATGGCTACACCTTC
TRBJ1-4 | TRBV29-1 | few | NA | CSVRSNEKLFF | TGCAGCGTTCGCAGTAATGAAAAACTGTTTTTT
TRBJ2-1 | TRBV9 | NA | NA | CASSSDDNEQFF | TGTGCCAGCAGCTCCGATGACAATGAGCAGTTCTTC
TRBJ1-1 | TRBV6-2/TRBV6-3 | many | NA | CASSYFSQNTEAFF | TGTGCCAGCAGTTACTTTAGTCAGAACACTGAAGCTTTCTTT
TRBJ1-1 | TRBV7-8 | many | NA | CASSLGTTYTEAFF | TGTGCCAGCAGCTTGGGGACGACCTACACTGAAGCTTTCTTT
TRBJ2-4 | TRBV5-4 | few | TRBD1 | CASSSRLDRENIQYF | TGTGCCAGCAGTTCCCGGTTAGACAGGGAAAACATTCAGTACTTC
TRBJ1-6 | TRBV29-1 | few | NA | CSAKERDYLHF | TGCAGCGCAAAAGAGCGGGATTACCTCCACTTT
TRBJ2-2 | TRBV12-3/TRBV12-4 | NA | TRBD2 | CASSSWGGSTGELFF | TGTGCCAGCAGTTCCTGGGGCGGGAGCACCGGGGAGCTGTTTTTT
TRBJ1-4 | TRBV24-1 | NA | NA | CATSAGLREKLFF | TGTGCCACCAGTGCGGGGCTTCGTGAAAAACTGTTTTTT
TRBJ1-1 | TRBV25-1 | many | NA | CASSDWDTEAFF | TGTGCCAGCAGTGACTGGGATACTGAAGCTTTCTTT
TRBJ1-1 | TRBV12-3/TRBV12-4 | many | NA | CASSFGGAAFF | TGTGCCAGCAGTTTCGGTGGGGCAGCTTTCTTT
TRBJ2-2 | TRBV28 | few | NA | CASSFTDTGELFF | TGTGCCAGCAGTTTTACAGACACCGGGGAGCTGTTTTTT
TRBJ2-7 | TRBV19 | many | TRBD2 | CASSIASGAEQYF | TGTGCCAGTAGTATCGCTAGCGGGGCCGAGCAGTACTTC
TRBJ2-3 | TRBV7-8 | many | NA | CASSSGTTGYFGDTQYF | TGTGCCAGCAGCTCGGGTACAACAGGGTATTTTGGAGATACGCAGTATTTT
TRBJ2-7 | TRBV4-2 | many | NA | CASSQNTDYEQYF | TGTGCCAGCAGCCAGAACACCGACTACGAGCAGTACTTC
TRBJ2-1 | TRBV7-9 | NA | TRBD2 | CASRTSGDSYNEQFF | TGTGCCAGCAGGACTAGCGGGGACTCCTACAATGAGCAGTTCTTC
TRBJ2-1 | TRBV12-3/TRBV12-4 | few | TRBD2 | CASSSATSGYEQFF | TGTGCCAGCAGTTCCGCAACTAGCGGGTATGAGCAGTTCTTC
TRBJ2-1 | TRBV19 | NA | TRBD1 | CASGTGTDHNEQFF | TGTGCCAGTGGTACCGGGACAGACCACAATGAGCAGTTCTTC
TRBJ2-6 | TRBV23-1 | few | NA | CASSQDSPGANVLTF | TGCGCCAGCAGTCAAGACTCCCCCGGGGCCAACGTCCTGACTTTC
TRBJ2-7 | TRBV20-1 | NA | NA | CSARGNPDEQYF | TGCAGTGCTAGGGGGAACCCTGACGAGCAGTACTTC
TRBJ1-5 | TRBV12-3/TRBV12-4 | many | NA | CASSLWGVGSNQPQHF | TGTGCCAGCAGTTTATGGGGGGTAGGGAGCAATCAGCCCCAGCATTTT
TRBJ2-5 | TRBV6-6 | many | NA | CASSFTEQETQYF | TGTGCCAGCAGTTTCACAGAACAAGAGACCCAGTACTTC
TRBJ2-7 | TRBV5-5 | few | TRBD2 | CASSLSAGLGIYEQYF | TGTGCCAGCAGCTTGAGTGCGGGACTAGGAATTTACGAGCAGTACTTC
TRBJ2-3 | TRBV14 | NA | NA | CASSQDDSLTDTQYF | TGTGCCAGCAGCCAAGACGACAGCCTCACAGATACGCAGTATTTT
TRBJ2-3 | TRBV9 | NA | NA | CASSEIRTDTQYF | TGTGCCAGCAGCGAAATTCGCACAGATACGCAGTATTTT
TRBJ1-4 | TRBV7-9 | few | NA | CASSLVGAELFF | TGTGCCAGCAGCTTGGTTGGGGCGGAACTGTTTTTT
TRBJ1-4 | TRBV7-9 | few | TRBD1 | CASSQQTGDEKLFF | TGTGCCAGCAGCCAACAGACAGGGGATGAAAAACTGTTTTTT
TRBJ1-4 | TRBV7-9 | NA | NA | CASSLLGPGNEKLFF | TGTGCCAGCAGCTTACTAGGGCCGGGTAATGAAAAACTGTTTTTT
TRBJ2-5 | TRBV7-9 | many | TRBD2 | CASSLSDGGRGRPLYF | TGTGCCAGCAGCCTCTCTGACGGCGGGAGGGGCCGACCGTTGTACTTC
TRBJ2-7 | TRBV4-3 | NA | NA | CASSQGAGAYEQYF | TGCGCCAGCAGCCAAGGGGCCGGAGCCTACGAGCAGTACTTC
TRBJ1-1 | TRBV19 | many | NA | CASIPPLSADVTEAFF | TGTGCCAGTATTCCCCCCCTAAGTGCAGACGTGACTGAAGCTTTCTTT
TRBJ2-5 | TRBV28 | few | NA | CASSFTGALQETQYF | TGTGCCAGCAGTTTCACGGGGGCCTTACAAGAGACCCAGTACTTC
TRBJ2-1 | TRBV5-4 | many | NA | CASSRFYSSYNEQFF | TGTGCCAGCAGCCGTTTTTATAGCTCCTACAATGAGCAGTTCTTC
TRBJ1-4 | TRBV4-2 | many | NA | CASSQVTNEKLFF | TGTGCCAGCAGCCAAGTTACCAATGAAAAACTGTTTTTT
TRBJ1-1 | TRBV30 | few | NA | CAWKGTNTEAFF | TGTGCCTGGAAGGGGACGAACACTGAAGCTTTCTTT
TRBJ1-6 | TRBV27 | once | NA | CASSLSLGVGSPLHF | TGTGCCAGCAGTTTATCGTTAGGTGTGGGTTCACCCCTCCACTTT
TRBJ1-1 | TRBV24-1 | NA | TRBD1 | CATRGQDPNTEAFF | TGTGCCACGCGGGGACAGGACCCGAACACTGAAGCTTTCTTT
TRBJ2-3 | TRBV19 | many | NA | CASKGWISTDTQYF | TGTGCCAGTAAAGGATGGATTAGCACAGATACGCAGTATTTT
TRBJ1-2 | TRBV12-3/TRBV12-4 | few | NA | CASSLGATNTF | TGTGCCAGCAGTTTAGGGGCAACCAACACCTTC
TRBJ2-1 | TRBV19 | NA | NA | CASSTGLYSYNEQFF | TGTGCCAGTAGCACGGGACTCTACTCCTACAATGAGCAGTTCTTC
TRBJ2-1 | TRBV20-1 | NA | TRBD2 | CSAKSGRSLNEQFF | TGCAGTGCAAAAAGCGGGAGAAGTCTCAATGAGCAGTTCTTC
TRBJ1-1 | TRBV11-3 | few | NA | CASLAMADTEAFF | TGTGCCAGCTTGGCTATGGCGGACACTGAAGCTTTCTTT
TRBJ1-4 | TRBV12-3/TRBV12-4 | NA | TRBD1 | CASSPNQGAFEKLFF | TGTGCCAGCAGTCCCAATCAGGGGGCGTTTGAAAAACTGTTTTTT
TRBJ2-1 | TRBV12-3/TRBV12-4 | many | TRBD2 | CASSLGTSGEYNEQFF | TGTGCCAGCAGTTTAGGGACTAGCGGGGAATACAATGAGCAGTTCTTC
TRBJ2-6 | TRBV20-1 | NA | TRBD1 | CSALDRAGANVLTF | TGCAGTGCTCTTGACAGGGCAGGGGCCAACGTCCTGACTTTC
TRBJ1-6 | TRBV12-3/TRBV12-4 | NA | NA | CASSPGGERLYNSPLHF | TGTGCCAGCAGTCCCGGGGGTGAAAGGCTCTATAATTCACCCCTCCACTTT
TRBJ2-3 | TRBV12-3/TRBV12-4 | few | TRBD2 | CASSLTLGGTDTQYF | TGTGCCAGCAGTTTAACGTTGGGGGGGACAGATACGCAGTATTTT
TRBJ2-7 | TRBV14 | NA | NA | CASSQYYEQYF | TGTGCCAGCAGCCAATACTACGAGCAGTACTTC
TRBJ2-3 | TRBV6-2/TRBV6-3 | NA | NA | CASSFVGAEDTQYF | TGTGCCAGCAGTTTTGTGGGGGCCGAAGATACGCAGTATTTT
TRBJ2-7 | TRBV19 | NA | TRBD2 | CASRFGGGSSYEQYF | TGTGCCAGTAGGTTTGGGGGGGGTTCCTCCTACGAGCAGTACTTC
TRBJ2-5 | TRBV3-1 | few | NA | CASSQASGSRGAETQYF | TGTGCCAGCAGCCAAGCAAGCGGGTCCAGGGGCGCGGAGACCCAGTACTTC
TRBJ2-3 | TRBV27 | NA | NA | CASSLSLYTDTQYF | TGTGCCAGCAGTCTATCCCTCTACACAGATACGCAGTATTTT